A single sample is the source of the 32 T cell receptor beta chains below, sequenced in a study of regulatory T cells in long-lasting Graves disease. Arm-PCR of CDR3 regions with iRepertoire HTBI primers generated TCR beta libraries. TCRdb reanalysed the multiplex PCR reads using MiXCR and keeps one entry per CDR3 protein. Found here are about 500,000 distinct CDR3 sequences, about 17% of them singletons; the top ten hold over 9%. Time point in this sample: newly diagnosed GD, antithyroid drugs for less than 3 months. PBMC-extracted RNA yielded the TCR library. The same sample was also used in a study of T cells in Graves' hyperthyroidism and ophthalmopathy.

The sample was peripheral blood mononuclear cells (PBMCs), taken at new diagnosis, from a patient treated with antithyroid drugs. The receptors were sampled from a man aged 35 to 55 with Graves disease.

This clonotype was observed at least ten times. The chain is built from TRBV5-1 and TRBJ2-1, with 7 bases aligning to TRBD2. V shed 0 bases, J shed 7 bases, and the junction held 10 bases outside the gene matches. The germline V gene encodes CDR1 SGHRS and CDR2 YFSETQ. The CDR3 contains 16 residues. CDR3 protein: CASSLVVGGPTNEQFF. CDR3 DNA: TGCGCCAGCAGCTTGGTCGTGGGAGGGCCTACAAATGAGCAGTTCTTC.

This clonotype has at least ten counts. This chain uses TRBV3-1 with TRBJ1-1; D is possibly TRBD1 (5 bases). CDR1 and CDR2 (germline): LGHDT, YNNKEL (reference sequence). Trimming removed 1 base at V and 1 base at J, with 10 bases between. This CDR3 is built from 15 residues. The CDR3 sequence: CASSQGRGTNTEAFF. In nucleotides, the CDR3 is TGTGCCAGCAGCCAAGGACGGGGGACGAACACTGAAGCTTTCTTT.

CDR3 DNA: TGTGCCAGCAGTTACTTTCGGGGAGAGACCCAGTACTTC. Translation: CASSYFRGETQYF. This chain joins TRBV6-5 and TRBJ2-5; D possibly corresponds to TRBD2 (5 bases). The CDR3 runs 13 residues. V lost 1 base to trimming and J lost 4 bases, with 7 bases between them. Germline CDR1 MNHEY, CDR2 SVGAGI.

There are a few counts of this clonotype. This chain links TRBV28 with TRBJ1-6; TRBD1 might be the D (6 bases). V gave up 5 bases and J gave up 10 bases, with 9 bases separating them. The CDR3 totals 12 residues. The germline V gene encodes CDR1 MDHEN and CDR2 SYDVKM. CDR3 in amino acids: CASSQTGSPLHF. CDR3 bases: TGTGCCAGCAGTCAGACAGGATCACCCCTCCACTTT.

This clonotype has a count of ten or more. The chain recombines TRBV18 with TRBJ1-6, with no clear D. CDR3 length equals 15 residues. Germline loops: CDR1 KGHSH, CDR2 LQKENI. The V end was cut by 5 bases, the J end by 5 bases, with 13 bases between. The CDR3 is CASSSQVPNNSPLHF. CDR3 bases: TGTGCCAGCTCATCCCAGGTCCCGAATAATTCACCCCTCCACTTT.

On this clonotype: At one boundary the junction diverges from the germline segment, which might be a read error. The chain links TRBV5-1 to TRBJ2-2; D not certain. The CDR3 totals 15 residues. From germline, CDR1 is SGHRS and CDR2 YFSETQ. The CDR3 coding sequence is TGTGCCAGCAGCGACGTCCAGACCGACACCGGGGAGCTGTTTTTT. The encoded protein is CASSDVQTDTGELFF. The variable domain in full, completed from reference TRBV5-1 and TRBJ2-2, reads KAGVTQTPRYLIKTRGQQVTLSCSPISGHRSVSWYQQTPGQGLQFLFEYFSETQRNKGNFPGRFSGRQFSNSRSEMNVSTLELGDSALYLCASSDVQTDTGELFFGEGSRLTVL.

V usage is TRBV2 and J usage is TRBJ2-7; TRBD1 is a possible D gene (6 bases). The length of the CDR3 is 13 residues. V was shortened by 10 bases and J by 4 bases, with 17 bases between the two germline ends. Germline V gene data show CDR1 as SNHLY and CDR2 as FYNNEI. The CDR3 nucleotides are TGTGCCACCCAGTCGAGGACAGAGTACGAGCAGTACTTC. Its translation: CATQSRTEYEQYF.

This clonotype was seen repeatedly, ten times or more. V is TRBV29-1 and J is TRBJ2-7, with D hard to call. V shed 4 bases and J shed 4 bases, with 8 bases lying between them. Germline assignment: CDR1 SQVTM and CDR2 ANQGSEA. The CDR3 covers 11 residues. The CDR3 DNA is TGCAGCGTTGGCTGGAGTTACGAGCAGTACTTC. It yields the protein CSVGWSYEQYF.

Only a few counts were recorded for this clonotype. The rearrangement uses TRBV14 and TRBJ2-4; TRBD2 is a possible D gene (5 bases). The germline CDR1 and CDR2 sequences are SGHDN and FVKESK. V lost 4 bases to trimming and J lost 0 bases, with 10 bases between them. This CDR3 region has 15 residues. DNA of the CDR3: TGTGCCAGCAGCCTTCCCGGAGGAGCCAAAAACATTCAGTACTTC. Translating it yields CASSLPGGAKNIQYF.

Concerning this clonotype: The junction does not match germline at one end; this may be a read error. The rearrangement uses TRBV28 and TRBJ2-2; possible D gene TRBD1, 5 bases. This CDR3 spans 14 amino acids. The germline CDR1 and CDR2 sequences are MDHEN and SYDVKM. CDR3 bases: TGTACCAGCAGGGAAAGCCTGTCGGGCGGGGAGCTGTTTTTT. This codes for CTSRESLSGGELFF.

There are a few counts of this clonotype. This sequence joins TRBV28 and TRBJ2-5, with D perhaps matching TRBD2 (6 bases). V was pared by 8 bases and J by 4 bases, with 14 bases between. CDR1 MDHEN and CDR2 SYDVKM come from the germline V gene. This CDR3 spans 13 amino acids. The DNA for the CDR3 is TGTGCCAGCGTTTTGTGGAGGGGAGAGACCCAGTACTTC. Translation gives CASVLWRGETQYF.

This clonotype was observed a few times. The CDR3 region has the DNA TGTGCCAGCAGCTTAATTCTAGGGACAGGCCGAAGCTCCTACGAGCAGTACTTC. Translated, it gives CASSLILGTGRSSYEQYF. The gene calls are TRBV7-2 and TRBJ2-7; TRBD1 agrees at 8 bases. The CDR3 spans 18 residues. V shed 2 bases, J shed 0 bases, and the junction held 12 bases outside the gene matches. The germline gives CDR1 SGHTA, CDR2 FQGNSA.

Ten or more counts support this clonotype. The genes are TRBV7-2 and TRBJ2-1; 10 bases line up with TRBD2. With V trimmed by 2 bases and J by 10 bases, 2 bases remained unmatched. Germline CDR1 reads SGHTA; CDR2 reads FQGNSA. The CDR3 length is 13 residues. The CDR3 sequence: CASSLWGLAEQFF. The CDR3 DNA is TGTGCCAGCAGCTTATGGGGACTAGCGGAGCAGTTCTTC.

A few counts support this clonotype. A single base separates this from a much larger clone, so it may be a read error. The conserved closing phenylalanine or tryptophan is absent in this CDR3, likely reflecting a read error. In DNA, the CDR3 is TGTGCCTGGAGTGTAACGGGGGGAGCAGATACGCAGTATTCT. Translation gives CAWSVTGGADTQYS. This rearrangement joins TRBV30 to TRBJ2-3, with 7 bases lining up with TRBD2. This CDR3 spans 14 amino acids. After removal of 0 bases from V and 4 bases from J, the junction contained 4 bases not matched to a gene. In germline, CDR1 is GTSNPN, CDR2 SVGIG (reference sequence).

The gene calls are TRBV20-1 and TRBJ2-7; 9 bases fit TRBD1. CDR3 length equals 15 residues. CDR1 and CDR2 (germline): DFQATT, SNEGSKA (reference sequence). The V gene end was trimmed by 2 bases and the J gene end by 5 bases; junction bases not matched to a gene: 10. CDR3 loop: CSARHRDRDPHEQYF. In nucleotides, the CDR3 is TGCAGTGCTAGACACCGGGACAGGGACCCCCACGAGCAGTACTTC.

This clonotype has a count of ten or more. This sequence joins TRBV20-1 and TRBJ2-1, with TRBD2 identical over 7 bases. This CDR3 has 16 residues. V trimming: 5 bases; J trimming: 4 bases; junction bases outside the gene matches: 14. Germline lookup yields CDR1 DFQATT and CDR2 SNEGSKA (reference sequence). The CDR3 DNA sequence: TGCAGTGCTGGATCCCTCAGCGGGATGTCTTACAATGAGCAGTTCTTC. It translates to CSAGSLSGMSYNEQFF.

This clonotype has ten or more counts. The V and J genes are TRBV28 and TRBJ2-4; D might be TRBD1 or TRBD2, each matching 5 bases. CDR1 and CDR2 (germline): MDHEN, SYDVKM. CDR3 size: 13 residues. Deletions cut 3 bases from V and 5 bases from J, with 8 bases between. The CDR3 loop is CASSLLGENIQYF. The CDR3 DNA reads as TGTGCCAGCAGTTTGCTGGGGGAAAACATTCAGTACTTC.

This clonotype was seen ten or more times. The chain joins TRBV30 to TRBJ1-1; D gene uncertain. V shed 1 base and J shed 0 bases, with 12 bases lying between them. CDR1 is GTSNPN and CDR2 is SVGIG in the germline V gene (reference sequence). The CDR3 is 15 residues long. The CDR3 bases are TGTGCCTGGAGTGCTTCCCGAGTAATGAACACTGAAGCTTTCTTT. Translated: CAWSASRVMNTEAFF.

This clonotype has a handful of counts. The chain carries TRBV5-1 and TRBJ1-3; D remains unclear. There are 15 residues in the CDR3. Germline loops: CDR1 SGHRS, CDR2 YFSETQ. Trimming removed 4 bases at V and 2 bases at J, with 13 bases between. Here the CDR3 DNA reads TGCGCCAGCAGCCGATGGCCGGGGACTGGAAACACCATATATTTT. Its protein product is CASSRWPGTGNTIYF.

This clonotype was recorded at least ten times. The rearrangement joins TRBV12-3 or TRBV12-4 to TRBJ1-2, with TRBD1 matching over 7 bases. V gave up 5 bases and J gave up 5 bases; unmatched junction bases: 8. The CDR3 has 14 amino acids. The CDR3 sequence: CASSRDRSVYGYTF. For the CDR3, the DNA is TGTGCCAGCAGTCGGGACAGAAGCGTATATGGCTACACCTTC.

The CDR3 is CASSQGAGLNTDTQYF. CDR3 DNA sequence: TGTGCCAGCAGTCAGGGGGCGGGACTCAACACAGATACGCAGTATTTT. This chain connects TRBV12-3 or TRBV12-4 to TRBJ2-3; 8 nucleotides match TRBD1. This CDR3 is built from 16 residues. With 5 bases clipped from V and 2 bases from J, the junction kept 9 bases outside the gene matches.

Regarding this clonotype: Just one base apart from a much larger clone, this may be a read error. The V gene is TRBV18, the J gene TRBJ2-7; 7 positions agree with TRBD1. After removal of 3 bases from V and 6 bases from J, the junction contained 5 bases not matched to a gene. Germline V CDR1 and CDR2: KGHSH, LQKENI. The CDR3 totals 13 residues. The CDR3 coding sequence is TGTGCCAGCTCACCGACAGGGTTAGGCGAGCAGTACTTC. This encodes CASSPTGLGEQYF.

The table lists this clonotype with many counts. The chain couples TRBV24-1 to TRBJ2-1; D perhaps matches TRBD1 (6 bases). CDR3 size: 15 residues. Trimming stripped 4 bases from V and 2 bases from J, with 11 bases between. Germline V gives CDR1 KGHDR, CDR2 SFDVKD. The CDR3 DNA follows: TGTGCCACCAGTGAGCCGGACAGCCCCTACAATGAGCAGTTCTTC. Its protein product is CATSEPDSPYNEQFF.

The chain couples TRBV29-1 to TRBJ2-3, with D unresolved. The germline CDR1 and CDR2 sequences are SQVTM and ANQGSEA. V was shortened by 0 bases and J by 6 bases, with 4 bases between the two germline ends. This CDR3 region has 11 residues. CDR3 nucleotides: TGCAGCGTTGAAGATTGGGATACGCAGTATTTT. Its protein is CSVEDWDTQYF.

CDR3 DNA: TGCAGTGCTAGACCGGGACAGTCTTTTTTAAAGACCCAGTACTTC. This gives the protein CSARPGQSFLKTQYF. J is TRBJ2-5 and V is TRBV20-1; 7 bases align to TRBD1. Unmatched junction bases numbered 12, after V lost 2 bases and J lost 6 bases. This CDR3 has 15 residues. Germline CDR1 DFQATT, CDR2 SNEGSKA (reference sequence).

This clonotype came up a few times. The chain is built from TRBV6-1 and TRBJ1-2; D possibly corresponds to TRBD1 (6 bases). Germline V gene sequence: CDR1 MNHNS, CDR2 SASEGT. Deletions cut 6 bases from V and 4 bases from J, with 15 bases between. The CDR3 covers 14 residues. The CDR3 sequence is CASSESGAVYGYTF. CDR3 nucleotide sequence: TGTGCCAGCAGCGAATCGGGGGCTGTCTATGGCTACACCTTC.

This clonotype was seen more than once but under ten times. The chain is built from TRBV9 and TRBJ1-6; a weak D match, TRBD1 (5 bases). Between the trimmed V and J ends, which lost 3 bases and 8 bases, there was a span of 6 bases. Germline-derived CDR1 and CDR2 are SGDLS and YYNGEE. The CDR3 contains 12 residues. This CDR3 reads CASSATDSPLHF. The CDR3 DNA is TGTGCCAGCAGCGCGACAGATTCACCCCTCCACTTT. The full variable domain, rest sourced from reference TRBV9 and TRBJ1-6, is DSGVTQTPKHLITATGQRVTLRCSPRSGDLSVYWYQQSLDQGLQFLIQYYNGEERAKGNILERFSAQQFPDLHSELNLSSLELGDSALYFCASSATDSPLHFGNGTRLTVT.

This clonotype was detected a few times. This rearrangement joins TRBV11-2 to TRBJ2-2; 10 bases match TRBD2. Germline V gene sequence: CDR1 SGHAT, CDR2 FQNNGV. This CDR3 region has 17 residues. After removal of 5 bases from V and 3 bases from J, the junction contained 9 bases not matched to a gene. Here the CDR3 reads CASSHPTSGTYTGELFF. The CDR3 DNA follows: TGTGCCAGCAGCCATCCCACTAGCGGGACTTACACCGGGGAGCTGTTTTTT.

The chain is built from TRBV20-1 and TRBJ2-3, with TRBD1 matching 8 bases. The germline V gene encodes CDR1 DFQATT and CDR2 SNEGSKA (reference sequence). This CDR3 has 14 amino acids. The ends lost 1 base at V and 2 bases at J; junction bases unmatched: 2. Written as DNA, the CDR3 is TGCAGTGCTAGAGCGACAGGGGACACAGATACGCAGTATTTT. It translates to CSARATGDTDTQYF.

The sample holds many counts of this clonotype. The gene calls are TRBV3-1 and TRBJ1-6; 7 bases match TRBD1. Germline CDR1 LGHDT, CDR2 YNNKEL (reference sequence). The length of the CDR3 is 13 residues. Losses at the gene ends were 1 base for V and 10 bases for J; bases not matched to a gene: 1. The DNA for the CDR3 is TGTGCCAGCAGCCAAGTAGGGGGCTCACCCCTCCACTTT. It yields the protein CASSQVGGSPLHF.

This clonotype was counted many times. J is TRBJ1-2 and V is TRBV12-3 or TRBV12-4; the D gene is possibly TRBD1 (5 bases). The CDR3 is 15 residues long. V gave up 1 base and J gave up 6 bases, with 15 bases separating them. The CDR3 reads CASSLGGQGSHGYTF. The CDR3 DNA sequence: TGTGCCAGCAGTTTAGGAGGGCAGGGTAGCCATGGCTACACCTTC.

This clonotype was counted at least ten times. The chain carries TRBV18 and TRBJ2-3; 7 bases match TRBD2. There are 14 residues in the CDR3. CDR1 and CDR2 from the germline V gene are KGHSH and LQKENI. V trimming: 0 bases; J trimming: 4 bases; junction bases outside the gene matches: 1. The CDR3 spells CASSPPSGADTQYF. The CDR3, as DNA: TGTGCCAGCTCACCACCAAGCGGGGCAGATACGCAGTATTTT.